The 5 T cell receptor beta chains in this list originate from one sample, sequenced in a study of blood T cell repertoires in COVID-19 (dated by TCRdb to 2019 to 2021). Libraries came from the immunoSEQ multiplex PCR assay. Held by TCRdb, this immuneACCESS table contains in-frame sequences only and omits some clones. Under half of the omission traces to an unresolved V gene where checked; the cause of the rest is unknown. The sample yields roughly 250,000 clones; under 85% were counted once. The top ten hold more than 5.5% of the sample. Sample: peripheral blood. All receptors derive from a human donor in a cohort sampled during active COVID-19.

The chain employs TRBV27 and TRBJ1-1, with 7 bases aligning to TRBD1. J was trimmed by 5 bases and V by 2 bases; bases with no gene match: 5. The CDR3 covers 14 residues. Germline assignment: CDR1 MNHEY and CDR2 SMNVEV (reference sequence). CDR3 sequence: CASSLEGAFTEAFF. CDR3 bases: TGTGCCAGCAGTTTAGAGGGGGCGTTTACTGAAGCTTTCTTT.

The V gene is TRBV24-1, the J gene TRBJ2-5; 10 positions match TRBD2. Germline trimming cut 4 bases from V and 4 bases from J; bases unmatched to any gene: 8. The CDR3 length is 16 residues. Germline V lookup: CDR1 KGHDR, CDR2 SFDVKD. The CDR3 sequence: CATSEGDTSGVETQYF. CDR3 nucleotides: TGTGCCACCAGTGAAGGAGATACTAGCGGGGTAGAGACCCAGTACTTC.

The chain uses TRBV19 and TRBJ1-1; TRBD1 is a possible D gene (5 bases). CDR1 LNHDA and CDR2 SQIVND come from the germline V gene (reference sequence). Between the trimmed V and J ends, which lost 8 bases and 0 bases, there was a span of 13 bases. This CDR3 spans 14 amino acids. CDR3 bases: TGTGCCAGTCGTGTTGGGGCCATGAACACTGAAGCTTTCTTT. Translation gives CASRVGAMNTEAFF.

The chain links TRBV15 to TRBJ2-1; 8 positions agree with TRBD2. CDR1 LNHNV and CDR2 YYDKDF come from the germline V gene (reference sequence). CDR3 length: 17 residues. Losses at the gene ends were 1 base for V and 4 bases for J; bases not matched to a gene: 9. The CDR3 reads CATSRVRGGQAYNEQFF. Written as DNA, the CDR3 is TGTGCCACCAGCAGAGTGCGCGGGGGGCAGGCTTACAATGAGCAGTTCTTC.

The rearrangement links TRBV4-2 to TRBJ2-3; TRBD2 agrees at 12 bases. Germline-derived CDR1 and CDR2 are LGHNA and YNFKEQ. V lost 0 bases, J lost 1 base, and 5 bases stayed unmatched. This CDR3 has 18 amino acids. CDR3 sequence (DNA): TGTGCCAGCAGCCAAGACCGACTAGCGGGGGTGCGCACAGATACGCAGTATTTT. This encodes CASSQDRLAGVRTDTQYF.